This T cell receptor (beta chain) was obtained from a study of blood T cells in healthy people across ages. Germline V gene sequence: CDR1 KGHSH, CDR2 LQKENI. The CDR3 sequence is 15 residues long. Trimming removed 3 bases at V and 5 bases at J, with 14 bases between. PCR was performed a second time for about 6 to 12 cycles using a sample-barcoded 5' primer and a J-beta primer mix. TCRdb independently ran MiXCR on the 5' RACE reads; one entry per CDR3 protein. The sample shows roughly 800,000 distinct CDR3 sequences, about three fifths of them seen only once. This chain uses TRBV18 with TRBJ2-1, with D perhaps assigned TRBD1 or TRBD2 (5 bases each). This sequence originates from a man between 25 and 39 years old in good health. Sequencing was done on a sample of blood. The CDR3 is CASSPVGPRNNEQFF. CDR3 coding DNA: TGTGCCAGCTCACCCGTGGGACCCCGAAACAATGAGCAGTTCTTC. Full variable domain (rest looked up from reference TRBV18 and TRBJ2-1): NAGVMQNPRHLVRRRGQEARLRCSPMKGHSHVYWYRQLPEEGLKFMVYLQKENIIDESGMPKERFSAEFPKEGPSILRIQQVVRGDSAAYFCASSPVGPRNNEQFFGPGTRLTVL.